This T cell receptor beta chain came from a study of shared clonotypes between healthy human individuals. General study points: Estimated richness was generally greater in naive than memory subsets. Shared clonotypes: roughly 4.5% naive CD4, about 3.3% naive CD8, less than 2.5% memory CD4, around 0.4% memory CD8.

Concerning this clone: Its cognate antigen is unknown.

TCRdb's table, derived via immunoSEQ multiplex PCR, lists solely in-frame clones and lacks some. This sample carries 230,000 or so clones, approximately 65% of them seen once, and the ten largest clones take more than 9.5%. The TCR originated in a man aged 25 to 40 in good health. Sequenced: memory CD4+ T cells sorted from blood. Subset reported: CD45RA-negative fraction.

DNA for the CDR3: TGTGCCAGCAGCTTAGAGGTAGCGGGAGTGTTCCAGACCCAGTACTTC. It encodes CASSLEVAGVFQTQYF. This chain uses TRBV7-2 with TRBJ2-5; 9 bases fit TRBD2. V shed 1 base and J 6 bases; nucleotides not matched to a gene: 9. This CDR3 region has 16 residues. The germline V gene encodes CDR1 SGHTA and CDR2 FQGNSA.